The 3 T cell receptor beta chains in this list originate from one sample, sequenced in a study of cytomegalovirus exposure and HLA in healthy donors. This PCR relied on a set of 60 Vbeta primers and 13 Jbeta primers. Sequenced by immunoSEQ multiplex PCR; TCRdb stores in-frame clones only, minus some. This sample has roughly 65,000 clones, with just under 80% found just once. The source material was PBMCs. These receptors came from a woman aged 25 to 39 in good health and CMV-seronegative.

This chain joins TRBV5-1 and TRBJ1-4, with 8 bases matching TRBD1. The CDR3 extends over 14 amino acids. The V segment lost 2 bases and the J segment 7 bases; nucleotides outside the gene matches: 4. From germline, CDR1 is SGHRS and CDR2 YFSETQ. Here the CDR3 reads CASSFGQGGEKLFF. CDR3 in DNA: TGCGCCAGCAGCTTTGGACAGGGAGGTGAAAAACTGTTTTTT.

This chain joins TRBV7-9 and TRBJ1-6; possibly TRBD1 for D (6 bases). The CDR3 consists of 16 residues. Trimming shortened V by 1 base and J by 15 bases, and 22 bases separated the two germline ends. CDR1 SEHNR and CDR2 FQNEAQ come from the germline V gene (reference sequence). CDR3 protein: CASSLEGEPENRGLHF. CDR3 sequence (DNA): TGTGCCAGCAGCTTAGAGGGGGAGCCTGAGAATAGGGGCCTCCACTTT. The complete variable domain, with remaining parts taken from reference TRBV7-9 and TRBJ1-6, reads DTGVSQNPRHKITKRGQNVTFRCDPISEHNRLYWYRQTLGQGPEFLTYFQNEAQLEKSRLLSDRFSAERPKGSFSTLEIQRTEQGDSAMYLCASSLEGEPENRGLHFGNGTRLTVT.

The rearrangement uses TRBV5-1 and TRBJ2-5, with D possibly being TRBD1 (7 bases). Germline CDR1 is SGHRS and CDR2 is YFSETQ. V dropped 1 base and J dropped 2 bases, with 15 bases sitting between them. CDR3 length equals 16 residues. CDR3 nucleotides: TGCGCCAGCAGCTTGTCGAAGACAGGGAGGCAAGAGACCCAGTACTTC. Its translation is CASSLSKTGRQETQYF. The full variable domain, completed using reference TRBV5-1 and TRBJ2-5, is KAGVTQTPRYLIKTRGQQVTLSCSPISGHRSVSWYQQTPGQGLQFLFEYFSETQRNKGNFPGRFSGRQFSNSRSEMNVSTLELGDSALYLCASSLSKTGRQETQYFGPGTRLLVL.